This TCR beta chain is drawn from a study of naive and memory T cell subsets. This clonotype was found many times. CDR1 is SQVTM and CDR2 is ANQGSEA in the germline V gene. CDR3 length: 15 residues. The J segment lost 2 bases and the V segment lost 0 bases, leaving 4 bases of the junction unmatched. TCR cDNA received a 3' ligated oligonucleotide that carried a UMI. Adult healthy volunteers gave 2.5 ml peripheral blood for whole-blood RNA. Input was roughly 1 to 1000 ng of DNase-treated total RNA without cell sorting. Four PCR rounds used nested alpha and beta constant region primers plus the SP2 primer. TCRdb re-called the 5' RACE reads through MiXCR, storing one row per CDR3 protein. The sample carries about 32,000 distinct CDR3 sequences, 16% recorded once.

The J gene is TRBJ2-1, the V gene TRBV29-1; TRBD1 matches at 7 bases. The sequence was collected from a female donor in good health. CDR3 DNA: TGCAGCGTTGAAGATGGCGACAGGGCCTACAATGAGCAGTTCTTC. Translating it yields CSVEDGDRAYNEQFF.